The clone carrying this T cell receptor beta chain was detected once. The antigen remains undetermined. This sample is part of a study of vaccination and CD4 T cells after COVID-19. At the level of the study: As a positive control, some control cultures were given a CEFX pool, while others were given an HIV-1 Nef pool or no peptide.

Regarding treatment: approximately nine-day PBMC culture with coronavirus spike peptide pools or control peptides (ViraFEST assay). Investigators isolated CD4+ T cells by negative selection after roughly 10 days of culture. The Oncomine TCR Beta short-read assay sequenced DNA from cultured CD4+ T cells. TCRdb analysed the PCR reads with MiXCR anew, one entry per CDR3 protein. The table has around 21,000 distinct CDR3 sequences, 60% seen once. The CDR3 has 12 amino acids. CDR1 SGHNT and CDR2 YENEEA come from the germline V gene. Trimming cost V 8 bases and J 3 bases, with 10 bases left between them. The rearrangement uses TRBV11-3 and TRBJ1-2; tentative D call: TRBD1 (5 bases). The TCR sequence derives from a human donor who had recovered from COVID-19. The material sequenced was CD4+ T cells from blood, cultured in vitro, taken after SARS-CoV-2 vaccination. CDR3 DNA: TGTGCCAGCGGACTGGGGGACTATGGCTACACCTTC. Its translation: CASGLGDYGYTF.